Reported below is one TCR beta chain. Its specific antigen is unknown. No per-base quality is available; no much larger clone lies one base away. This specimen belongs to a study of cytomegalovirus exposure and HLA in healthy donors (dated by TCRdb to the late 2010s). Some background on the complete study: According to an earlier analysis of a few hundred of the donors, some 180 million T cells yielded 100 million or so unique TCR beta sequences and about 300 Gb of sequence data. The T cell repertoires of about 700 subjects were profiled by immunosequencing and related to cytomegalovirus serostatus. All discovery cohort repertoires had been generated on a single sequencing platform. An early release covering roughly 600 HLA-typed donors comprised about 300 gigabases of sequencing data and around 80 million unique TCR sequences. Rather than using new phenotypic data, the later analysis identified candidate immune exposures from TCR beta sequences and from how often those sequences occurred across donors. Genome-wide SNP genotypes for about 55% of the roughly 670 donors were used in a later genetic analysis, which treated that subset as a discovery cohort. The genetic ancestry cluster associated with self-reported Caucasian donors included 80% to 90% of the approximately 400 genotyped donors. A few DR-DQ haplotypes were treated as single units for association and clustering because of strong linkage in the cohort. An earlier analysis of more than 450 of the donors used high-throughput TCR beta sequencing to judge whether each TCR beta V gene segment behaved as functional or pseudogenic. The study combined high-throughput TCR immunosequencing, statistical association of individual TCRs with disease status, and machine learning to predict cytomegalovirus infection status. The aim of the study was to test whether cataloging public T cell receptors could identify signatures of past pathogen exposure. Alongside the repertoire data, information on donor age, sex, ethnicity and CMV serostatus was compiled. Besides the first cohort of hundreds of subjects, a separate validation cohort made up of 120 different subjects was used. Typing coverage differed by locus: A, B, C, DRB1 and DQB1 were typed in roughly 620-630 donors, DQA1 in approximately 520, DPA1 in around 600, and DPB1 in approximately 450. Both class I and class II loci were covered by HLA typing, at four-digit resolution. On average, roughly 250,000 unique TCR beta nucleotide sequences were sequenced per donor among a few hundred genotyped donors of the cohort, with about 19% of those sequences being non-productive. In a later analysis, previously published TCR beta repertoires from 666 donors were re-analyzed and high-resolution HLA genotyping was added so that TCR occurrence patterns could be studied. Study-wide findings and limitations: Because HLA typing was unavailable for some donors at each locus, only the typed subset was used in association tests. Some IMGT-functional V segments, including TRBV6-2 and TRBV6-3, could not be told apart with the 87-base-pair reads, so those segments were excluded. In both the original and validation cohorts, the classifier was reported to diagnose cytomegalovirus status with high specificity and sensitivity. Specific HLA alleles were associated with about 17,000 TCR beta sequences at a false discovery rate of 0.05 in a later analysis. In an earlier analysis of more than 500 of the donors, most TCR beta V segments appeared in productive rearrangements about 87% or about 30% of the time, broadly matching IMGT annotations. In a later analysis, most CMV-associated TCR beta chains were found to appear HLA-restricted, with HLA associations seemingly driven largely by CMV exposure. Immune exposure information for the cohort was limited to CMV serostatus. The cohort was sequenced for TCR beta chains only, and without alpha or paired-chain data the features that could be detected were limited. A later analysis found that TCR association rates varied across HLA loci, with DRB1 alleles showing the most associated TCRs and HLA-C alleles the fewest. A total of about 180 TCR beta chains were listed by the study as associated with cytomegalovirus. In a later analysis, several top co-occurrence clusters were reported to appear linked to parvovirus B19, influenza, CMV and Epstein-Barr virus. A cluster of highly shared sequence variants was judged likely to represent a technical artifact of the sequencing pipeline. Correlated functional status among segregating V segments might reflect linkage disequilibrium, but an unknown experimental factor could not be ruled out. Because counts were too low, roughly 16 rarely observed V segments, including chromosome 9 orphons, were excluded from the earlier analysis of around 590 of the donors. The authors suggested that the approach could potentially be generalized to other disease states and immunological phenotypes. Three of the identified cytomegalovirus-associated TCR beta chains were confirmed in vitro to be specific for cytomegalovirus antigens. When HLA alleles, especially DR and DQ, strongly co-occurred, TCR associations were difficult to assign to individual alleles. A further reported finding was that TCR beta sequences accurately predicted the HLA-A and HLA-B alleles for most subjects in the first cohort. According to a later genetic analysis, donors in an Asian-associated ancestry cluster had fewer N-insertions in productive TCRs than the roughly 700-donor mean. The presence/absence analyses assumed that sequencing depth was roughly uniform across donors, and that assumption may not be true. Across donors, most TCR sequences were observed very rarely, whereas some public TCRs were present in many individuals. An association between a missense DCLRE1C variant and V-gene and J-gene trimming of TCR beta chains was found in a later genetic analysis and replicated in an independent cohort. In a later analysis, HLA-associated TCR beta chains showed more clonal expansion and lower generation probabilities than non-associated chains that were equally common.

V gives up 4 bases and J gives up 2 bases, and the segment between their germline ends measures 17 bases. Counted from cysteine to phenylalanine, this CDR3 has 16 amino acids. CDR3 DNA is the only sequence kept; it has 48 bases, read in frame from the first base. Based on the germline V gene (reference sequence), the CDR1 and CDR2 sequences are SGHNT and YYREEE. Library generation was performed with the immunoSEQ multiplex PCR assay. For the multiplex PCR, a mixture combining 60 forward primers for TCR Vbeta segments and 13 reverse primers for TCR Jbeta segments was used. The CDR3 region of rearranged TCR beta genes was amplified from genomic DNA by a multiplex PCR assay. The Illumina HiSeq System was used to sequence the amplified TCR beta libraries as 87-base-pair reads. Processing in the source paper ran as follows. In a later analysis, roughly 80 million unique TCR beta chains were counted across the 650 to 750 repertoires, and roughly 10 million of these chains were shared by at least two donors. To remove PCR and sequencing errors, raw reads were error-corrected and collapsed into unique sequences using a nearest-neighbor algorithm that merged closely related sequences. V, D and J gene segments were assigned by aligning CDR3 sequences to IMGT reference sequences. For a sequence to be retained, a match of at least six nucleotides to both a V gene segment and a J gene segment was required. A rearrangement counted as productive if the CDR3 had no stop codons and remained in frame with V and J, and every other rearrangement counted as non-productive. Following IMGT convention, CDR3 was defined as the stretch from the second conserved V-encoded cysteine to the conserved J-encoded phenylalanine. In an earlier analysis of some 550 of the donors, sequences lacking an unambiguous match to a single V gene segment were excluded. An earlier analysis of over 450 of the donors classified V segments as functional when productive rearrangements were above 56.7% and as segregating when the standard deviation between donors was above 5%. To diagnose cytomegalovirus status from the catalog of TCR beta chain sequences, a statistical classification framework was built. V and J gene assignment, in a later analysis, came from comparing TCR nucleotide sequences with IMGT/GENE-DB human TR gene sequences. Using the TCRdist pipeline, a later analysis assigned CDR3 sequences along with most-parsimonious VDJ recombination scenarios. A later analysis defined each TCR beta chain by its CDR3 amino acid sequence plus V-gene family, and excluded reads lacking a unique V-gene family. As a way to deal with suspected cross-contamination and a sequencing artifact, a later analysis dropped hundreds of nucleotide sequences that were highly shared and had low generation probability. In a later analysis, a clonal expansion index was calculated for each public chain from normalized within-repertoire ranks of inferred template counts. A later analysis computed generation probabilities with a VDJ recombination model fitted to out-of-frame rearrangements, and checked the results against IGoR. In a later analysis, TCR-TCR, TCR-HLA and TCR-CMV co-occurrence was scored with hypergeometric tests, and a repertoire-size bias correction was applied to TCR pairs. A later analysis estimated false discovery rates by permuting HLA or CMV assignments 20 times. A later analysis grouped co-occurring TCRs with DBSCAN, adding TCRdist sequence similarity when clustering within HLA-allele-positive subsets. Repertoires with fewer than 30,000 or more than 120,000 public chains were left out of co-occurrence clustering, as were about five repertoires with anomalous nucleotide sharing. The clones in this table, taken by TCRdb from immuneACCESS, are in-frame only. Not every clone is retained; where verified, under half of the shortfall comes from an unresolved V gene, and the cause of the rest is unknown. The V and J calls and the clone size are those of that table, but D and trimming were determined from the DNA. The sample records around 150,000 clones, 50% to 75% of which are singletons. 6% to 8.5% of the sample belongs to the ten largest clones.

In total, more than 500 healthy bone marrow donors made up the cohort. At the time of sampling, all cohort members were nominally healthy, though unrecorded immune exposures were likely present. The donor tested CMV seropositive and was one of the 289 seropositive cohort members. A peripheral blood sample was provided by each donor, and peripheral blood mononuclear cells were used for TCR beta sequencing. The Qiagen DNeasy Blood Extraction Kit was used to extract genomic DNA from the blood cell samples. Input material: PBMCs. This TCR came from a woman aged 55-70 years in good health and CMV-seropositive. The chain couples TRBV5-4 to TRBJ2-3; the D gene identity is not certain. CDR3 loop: CASSVLSGRDTDTQYF. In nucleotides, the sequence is TGTGCCAGCAGCGTCCTCAGTGGGCGCGACACAGATACGCAGTATTTT. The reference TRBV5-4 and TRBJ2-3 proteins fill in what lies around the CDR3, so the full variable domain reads ETGVTQSPTHLIKTRGQQVTLRCSSQSGHNTVSWYQQALGQGPQFIFQYYREEENGRGNFPPRFSGLQFPNYSSELNVNALELDDSALYLCASSVLSGRDTDTQYFGPGTRLTVL.